A single sample gave rise to the 23 T cell receptor beta chains below, sequenced in a study of T cell changes during pregnancy in multiple sclerosis. TCRdb's table, derived via immunoSEQ multiplex PCR, lists solely in-frame clones and lacks some. The sample includes under 50,000 clones, around nine tenths of them seen just once. The source was CD8+ T cells from peripheral blood mononuclear cells, collected in the first trimester of pregnancy. Receptor source: a female donor with multiple sclerosis, enrolled in a pregnancy study.

The genes are TRBV15 and TRBJ2-7; 7 nucleotides match TRBD1. The CDR3 spans 15 residues. The germline gives CDR1 LNHNV, CDR2 YYDKDF (reference sequence). The J segment lost 3 bases and the V segment lost 0 bases, leaving 5 bases of the junction unmatched. CDR3 in DNA: TGTGCCACCAGCAGAGATCAAGGGGGCAACTACGAGCAGTACTTC. Translating it yields CATSRDQGGNYEQYF.

The chain has TRBV2 and TRBJ1-2; the match to TRBD1 covers 8 bases. This CDR3 is 12 amino acids long. Germline values: CDR1 SNHLY, CDR2 FYNNEI. Trimming cost V 7 bases and J 3 bases; bases outside gene matches: 1. CDR3 coding DNA: TGTGCCAGCACAGGGGGCTACTATGGCTACACCTTC. Protein product: CASTGGYYGYTF.

CDR3 residues: CSVEQGRDVLTF. Here the CDR3 DNA reads TGCAGCGTTGAACAGGGGAGAGACGTCCTGACTTTC. The J gene is TRBJ2-6, the V gene TRBV29-1, with D possibly being TRBD1 (6 bases). This CDR3 has 12 residues. Trimming left V 2 bases short and J 11 bases short, with 10 bases between. Germline V gene lookup returns CDR1 SQVTM and CDR2 ANQGSEA.

This clone was observed a handful of times. The V and J genes are TRBV5-1 and TRBJ1-1, with TRBD1 matching 8 bases. Germline-derived CDR1 and CDR2 are SGHRS and YFSETQ. The CDR3 totals 15 residues. V trimming: 3 bases; J trimming: 1 base; junction bases outside the gene matches: 5. The chain's CDR3 is CASSSPGTGNTEAFF. In nucleotides, the CDR3 is TGCGCCAGCAGCTCACCCGGGACAGGGAACACTGAAGCTTTCTTT. The full variable domain, in which reference TRBV5-1 and TRBJ1-1 provide the parts outside the CDR3, is KAGVTQTPRYLIKTRGQQVTLSCSPISGHRSVSWYQQTPGQGLQFLFEYFSETQRNKGNFPGRFSGRQFSNSRSEMNVSTLELGDSALYLCASSSPGTGNTEAFFGQGTRLTVV.

J is TRBJ1-2 and V is TRBV2; 8 bases are a match to TRBD1. V shed 6 bases and J 4 bases; nucleotides not matched to a gene: 1. In germline, CDR1 is SNHLY, CDR2 FYNNEI. The length of the CDR3 is 12 residues. CDR3 residues: CASRTGAYGYTF. The CDR3 DNA is TGTGCCAGCAGGACAGGGGCCTATGGCTACACCTTC.

The gene calls are TRBV6-1 and TRBJ1-1; a weak D match, TRBD1 (5 bases). Trimming left V 10 bases short and J 6 bases short, with 18 bases between. Germline assignment: CDR1 MNHNS and CDR2 SASEGT. The CDR3 is 13 amino acids. The CDR3, as DNA: TGTGCCATCCCGCTGGGGGGTCGCCCTGAAGCTTTCTTT. Encoded protein: CAIPLGGRPEAFF.

The rearrangement uses TRBV5-6 and TRBJ2-6; D is ambiguous. Trimming shortened V by 0 bases and J by 2 bases, and 12 bases separated the two germline ends. Germline V CDR1 and CDR2: SGHDT, YYEEEE. This CDR3 spans 17 amino acids. The CDR3 DNA is TGTGCCAGCAGCTTGGGAGACTTAGTGGCTGGGGCCAACGTCCTGACTTTC. Amino acid sequence: CASSLGDLVAGANVLTF.

For the CDR3, the DNA is TGTGCCAGCAGCCAAGGGGGAGATGGCCGAAACATTCAGTACTTC. The encoded protein is CASSQGGDGRNIQYF. The genes are TRBV4-2 and TRBJ2-4, with D maybe TRBD2 (5 bases). Germline CDR1 is LGHNA and CDR2 is YNFKEQ. This CDR3 is 15 amino acids long. The ends were cut back, 1 base at V and 6 bases at J, with 13 bases in the middle.

The count of this clone is one. The CDR3 is CATRSTGGEETQYF. For the CDR3, the DNA is TGTGCCACCCGATCCACAGGGGGCGAGGAGACCCAGTACTTC. This sequence joins TRBV15 and TRBJ2-5, with TRBD1 matching over 9 bases. The CDR3 sequence is 14 residues long. V lost 8 bases, J lost 5 bases, and 9 bases stayed unmatched. Germline loops: CDR1 LNHNV, CDR2 YYDKDF (reference sequence).

The V and J genes are TRBV27 and TRBJ2-5; 8 bases agree with TRBD2. The CDR3 covers 15 residues. CDR1 is MNHEY, CDR2 SMNVEV, per germline (reference sequence). Unmatched junction bases numbered 10, after V lost 5 bases and J lost 5 bases. The CDR3 sequence: CASSPTPPGGETQYF. In DNA, the CDR3 is TGTGCCAGCAGTCCCACCCCCCCGGGGGGGGAGACCCAGTACTTC.

The V and J genes are TRBV4-2 and TRBJ1-1; maybe TRBD1 (5 bases). The germline V and J ends were trimmed by 5 bases and 8 bases, with 18 bases remaining between them. This CDR3 region has 14 residues. Germline CDR1 reads LGHNA; CDR2 reads YNFKEQ. CDR3 DNA: TGTGCCAGCAGCTATTCCGGGGACTTGGGAGAAGCTTTCTTT. Translation gives CASSYSGDLGEAFF.

CDR3 amino acids: CASSQVLAGDTNYGYTF. CDR3 nucleotides: TGTGCCAGCAGCCAAGTCCTAGCGGGGGATACTAACTATGGCTACACCTTC. This chain joins TRBV4-2 and TRBJ1-2, with D possibly being TRBD1 (5 bases). V was pared by 1 base and J by 0 bases, with 15 bases between. Germline V gene lookup returns CDR1 LGHNA and CDR2 YNFKEQ. This CDR3 contains 17 residues.

V is TRBV7-8 and J is TRBJ2-7; 8 bases fit TRBD1. The CDR3 sequence is 16 residues long. Germline V gene data show CDR1 as SGHVS and CDR2 as FQNEAQ. V lost 4 bases and J lost 0; bases outside the gene matches: 8. The CDR3 DNA reads TGTGCCAGCAGCTCCGGGACAGGTAGAAGCTCCTACGAGCAGTACTTC. Protein product: CASSSGTGRSSYEQYF.

V is TRBV21-1 and J is TRBJ1-5; the table assigns TRBD1, which was not confirmed against the DNA. TRBV21-1 is annotated as a pseudogene. The CDR3 runs 13 residues. This CDR3 is CASGRQQNQPQHF. CDR3 in DNA: TGTGCCAGCGGAAGACAGCAAAATCAGCCCCAGCATTTT.

The chain links TRBV5-1 to TRBJ1-3, with D unresolved. Between the trimmed V and J ends, which lost 4 bases and 1 base, there was a span of 15 bases. CDR1 is SGHRS, CDR2 YFSETQ, per germline. This CDR3 spans 16 amino acids. The DNA of the CDR3 is TGCGCCAGCAGCCCAGGATCGGCATTATCTGGAAACACCATATATTTT. Protein sequence: CASSPGSALSGNTIYF.

The chain joins TRBV2 to TRBJ1-6; the match to TRBD1 covers 7 bases. CDR3 size: 15 residues. Trimming took 6 bases from V and 9 from J; bases not matched to a gene: 11. In germline, CDR1 is SNHLY, CDR2 FYNNEI. The CDR3 is CASSPTGNFPSPLHF. CDR3 DNA: TGTGCCAGCAGCCCGACAGGGAACTTCCCTTCACCCCTCCACTTT. The complete variable domain, with remaining parts taken from reference TRBV2 and TRBJ1-6, reads EPEVTQTPSHQVTQMGQEVILRCVPISNHLYFYWYRQILGQKVEFLVSFYNNEISEKSEIFDDQFSVERPDGSNFTLKIRSTKLEDSAMYFCASSPTGNFPSPLHFGNGTRLTVT.

The gene calls are TRBV10-3 and TRBJ2-7, with D unclear. V was cut by 4 bases and J by 3 bases, with 10 bases left in between. Germline V gene sequence: CDR1 ENHRY, CDR2 SYGVKD. This CDR3 comprises 13 residues. The CDR3 DNA sequence: TGTGCCATCAGTGGGGCCTTGGACTACGAGCAGTACTTC. This translates into CAISGALDYEQYF.

V and J are TRBV19 and TRBJ2-3, with D possibly matching TRBD2 (6 bases). Germline V gene sequence: CDR1 LNHDA, CDR2 SQIVND (reference sequence). CDR3 length: 16 amino acids. V was pared by 5 bases and J by 4 bases, with 19 bases between. As DNA, the CDR3 is TGTGCCAGTAGTCCCTCTGTCGGGGAGGCGGCAGATACGCAGTATTTT. It codes for CASSPSVGEAADTQYF.

DNA of the CDR3: TGTGCCAGCACTGAGGGACAGACCTCTGGGGCCAACGTCCTGACTTTC. Residues: CASTEGQTSGANVLTF. The rearrangement uses TRBV28 and TRBJ2-6; 7 bases agree with TRBD1. CDR1 and CDR2 from the germline V gene are MDHEN and SYDVKM. The CDR3 has 16 residues. Unmatched junction bases numbered 6, after V lost 7 bases and J lost 0 bases.

This chain links TRBV9 with TRBJ1-6, with D perhaps TRBD1 (5 bases). V lost 0 bases and J 7 bases, leaving 11 bases between the germline ends. This CDR3 region has 15 residues. Germline CDR1 is SGDLS and CDR2 is YYNGEE. The CDR3 nucleotides read TGTGCCAGCAGCGTAGCAGGGCCGAAGAATTCACCCCTCCACTTT. This sequence encodes CASSVAGPKNSPLHF.

The V gene is TRBV6-1, the J gene TRBJ2-2; no definite D call. This CDR3 is built from 12 residues. V lost 6 bases and J lost 6, with 8 bases in between. Germline CDR1 is MNHNS and CDR2 is SASEGT. CDR3 DNA sequence: TGTGCCAGCAGATGGCCCGCCGGGGAGCTGTTTTTT. It encodes CASRWPAGELFF.

J is TRBJ2-7 and V is TRBV4-3; the D gene is possibly TRBD1 (5 bases). There are 14 residues in the CDR3. Germline values: CDR1 LGHNA, CDR2 YSLEER. Trimming stripped 1 base from V and 5 bases from J, with 12 bases between. The chain's CDR3 is CASSQGGQGDEQYF. The CDR3, as DNA: TGCGCCAGCAGCCAAGGTGGGCAGGGCGACGAGCAGTACTTC.

The rearrangement joins TRBV7-9 to TRBJ2-2; 9 nucleotides line up with TRBD1. Germline CDR1 and CDR2: SEHNR and FQNEAQ (reference sequence). This CDR3 has 17 amino acids. V was pared by 1 base and J by 5 bases, with 8 bases of the junction left unmatched. The CDR3 bases are TGTGCCAGCAGCTTAGGGGGCCCGGGACAGGGAACCGGGGAGCTGTTTTTT. Translation gives CASSLGGPGQGTGELFF.